These T cell receptor beta chains were read from a single sample in a study of beta chain features in type 1 diabetes. Measured with immunoSEQ multiplex PCR; TCRdb has only the in-frame clones, and not every one. The sample has some 230,000 clones; 9% to 10% are singletons. The sequenced material came from naive CD4+ T cells from blood. The receptors derive from a woman aged 18-29 years in good health. Each CDR3 is given with its conserved first and last residue. D genes are given only for firm matches. A clone size is listed for some rows: how often the clone was seen (once, few, many), or a class if it is expanded.

j_gene,d_gene,abundance,v_gene,CDR3aa,CDR3nt
TRBJ2-1,.,few,TRBV10-3,CAALAPRLNEQFF,TGTGCCGCTCTAGCTCCCCGTCTGAATGAGCAGTTCTTC
TRBJ1-5,.,.,TRBV4-1,CASSPQQGEGPQPQHF,TGCGCCAGCAGCCCCCAACAGGGCGAAGGTCCCCAGCCCCAGCATTTT
TRBJ2-1,.,.,TRBV7-8,CASAYPDSLSYNEQFF,TGTGCCAGCGCATACCCGGACAGCCTCTCCTACAATGAGCAGTTCTTC
TRBJ1-6,TRBD1,.,TRBV11-3,CASSEGQFNSPLHF,TGTGCCAGCAGCGAGGGACAGTTCAATTCACCCCTCCACTTT
TRBJ2-5,.,few,TRBV6-1,CASSEARAYQETQYF,TGTGCCAGCAGTGAAGCGCGGGCGTACCAAGAGACCCAGTACTTC
TRBJ2-1,.,few,TRBV9,CASTPLSGNEQFF,TGTGCCAGCACCCCCCTGAGCGGCAATGAGCAGTTCTTC
TRBJ2-1,.,.,TRBV5-4,CASSLSRASEGEQFF,TGTGCCAGCAGCTTGAGTAGGGCTAGCGAGGGTGAGCAGTTCTTC
TRBJ2-3,.,.,TRBV6-5,CASTPFPTGSDTQYF,TGTGCCAGCACCCCTTTCCCGACAGGATCGGATACGCAGTATTTT
TRBJ2-5,.,few,TRBV29-1,CSVGLGALLVETQYF,TGCAGCGTTGGGTTGGGGGCACTGCTTGTAGAGACCCAGTACTTC
TRBJ2-5,TRBD1,few,TRBV19,CASRAVRGETQYF,TGTGCCAGTAGAGCGGTCAGGGGGGAGACCCAGTACTTC
TRBJ1-2,TRBD1,.,TRBV27,CASSLMRGQDYGYTF,TGTGCCAGCAGTCTGATGAGGGGGCAGGACTATGGCTACACCTTC
TRBJ2-3,.,.,TRBV5-1,CASSLAEMLLTDTQYF,TGCGCCAGCAGCTTGGCCGAAATGCTACTGACAGATACGCAGTATTTT
TRBJ1-1,.,.,TRBV4-1,CASSQLERANTEAFF,TGCGCCAGCAGCCAACTTGAGAGGGCGAACACTGAAGCTTTCTTT
TRBJ2-2,TRBD1,few,TRBV14,CASSQGNRGTGELFF,TGTGCCAGCAGCCAAGGAAACAGGGGAACCGGGGAGCTGTTTTTT
TRBJ2-1,.,.,TRBV13,CASRRVGQINEQFF,TGTGCCAGCAGGAGAGTGGGGCAGATCAATGAGCAGTTCTTC
TRBJ1-2,TRBD1,.,TRBV7-9,CASGTGPNYGYTF,TGTGCCAGCGGGACAGGGCCTAACTATGGCTACACCTTC
TRBJ1-1,.,few,TRBV20-1,CSAGKNAEAFF,TGCAGTGCCGGTAAGAACGCTGAAGCTTTCTTT
TRBJ2-7,TRBD2,.,TRBV7-8,CASSLAAGGLVYEQYF,TGTGCCAGCAGCTTAGCAGCGGGGGGGCTGGTCTACGAGCAGTACTTC
TRBJ2-3,TRBD2,.,TRBV5-4,CASRPWTSGISDTQYF,TGTGCCAGCAGGCCGTGGACTAGCGGGATATCAGATACGCAGTATTTT
TRBJ2-7,.,few,TRBV5-1,CASSSPDSPGIYEQYF,TGCGCCAGCAGCTCGCCGGACAGCCCGGGGATCTACGAGCAGTACTTC
TRBJ2-1,TRBD2,many,TRBV29-1,CSVRAVAGVYEQFF,TGCAGCGTCCGAGCGGTAGCGGGAGTCTATGAGCAGTTCTTC
TRBJ2-1,TRBD2,.,TRBV28,CASSSSGRAVAEQFF,TGTGCCAGCAGTTCAAGCGGGAGGGCCGTTGCTGAGCAGTTCTTC
TRBJ1-6,.,few,TRBV30,CAWGGTDNSPLHF,TGTGCCTGGGGCGGGACGGACAATTCACCCCTCCACTTT
TRBJ2-1,TRBD2,.,TRBV5-1,CASSLGAGDYNEQFF,TGCGCCAGCAGCTTGGGAGCGGGGGACTACAATGAGCAGTTCTTC
TRBJ1-2,TRBD1,.,TRBV4-1,CASSPTQGQGNYYGYTF,TGCGCCAGCAGCCCTACACAGGGACAGGGGAACTACTATGGCTACACCTTC
TRBJ2-7,TRBD1,.,TRBV5-4,CASRNTGGGEQYF,TGTGCCAGCAGAAACACAGGGGGTGGCGAGCAGTACTTC
TRBJ2-3,.,.,TRBV19,CASRQTGARGTQYF,TGTGCCAGTAGACAAACAGGGGCGCGGGGTACGCAGTATTTT
TRBJ1-1,.,few,TRBV10-3,CAISSDSTFYTEAFF,TGTGCCATCAGTAGCGACAGTACCTTCTACACTGAAGCTTTCTTT
TRBJ2-5,.,.,TRBV5-1,CASTKSRGETQYF,TGCGCCAGCACCAAATCCAGGGGAGAGACCCAGTACTTC
TRBJ2-7,.,.,TRBV12-5,CASGQTGTLSYEQYF,TGTGCTAGTGGTCAAACCGGGACACTATCCTACGAGCAGTACTTC
TRBJ2-5,TRBD2,few,TRBV10-3,CAISLAGEETQYF,TGTGCCATCAGTCTAGCGGGGGAAGAGACCCAGTACTTC
TRBJ2-1,TRBD2,.,TRBV18,CASSPAGGGNEQFF,TGTGCCAGCTCACCGGCGGGAGGAGGCAATGAGCAGTTCTTC
TRBJ1-1,.,.,TRBV11-3,CASSFGRNTEAFF,TGTGCCAGCAGCTTTGGGAGGAACACTGAAGCTTTCTTT
TRBJ2-1,.,.,TRBV11-3,CASSKAKYNEQFF,TGTGCCAGCAGCAAAGCCAAGTACAATGAGCAGTTCTTC
TRBJ1-1,.,few,TRBV30,CAWEGWNTEAFF,TGTGCCTGGGAGGGCTGGAACACTGAAGCTTTCTTT
TRBJ2-1,.,.,TRBV5-1,CASSLLDRGDEQFF,TGCGCCAGCAGCTTGTTGGATCGGGGTGATGAGCAGTTCTTC
TRBJ1-6,.,few,TRBV5-1,CASSFGQLNSPLHF,TGCGCCAGCAGCTTTGGACAGCTGAATTCACCCCTCCACTTT
TRBJ2-2,TRBD1,.,TRBV10-3,CAISEATGGWGTGELFF,TGTGCCATCAGTGAGGCGACAGGGGGCTGGGGCACCGGGGAGCTGTTTTTT
TRBJ1-2,TRBD1,few,TRBV14,CASSQQGADGYTF,TGTGCCAGCAGTCAACAGGGGGCGGACGGCTACACCTTC
TRBJ1-5,.,few,TRBV30,CAWSHDRFGIYSNQPQHF,TGTGCCTGGAGCCACGACAGGTTTGGAATCTATAGCAATCAGCCCCAGCATTTT
TRBJ2-7,.,few,TRBV2,CASRAGLGLPYEQYF,TGTGCCAGCAGAGCGGGCTTGGGACTCCCGTACGAGCAGTACTTC
TRBJ2-1,.,few,TRBV6-1,CASRASGTHYNEQFF,TGTGCCAGCAGAGCCTCCGGGACACACTACAATGAGCAGTTCTTC
TRBJ2-7,.,.,TRBV5-6,CASSPRTLSSYEQYF,TGTGCCAGCAGCCCGAGGACTTTGAGCTCCTACGAGCAGTACTTC
TRBJ2-1,TRBD2,few,TRBV11-2,CASSLVKTSHRDEQFF,TGTGCCAGCAGCTTAGTGAAGACTAGCCATCGAGATGAGCAGTTCTTC
TRBJ1-5,TRBD1,.,TRBV6-1,CASTSRQGERQPQHF,TGTGCCAGCACCTCTAGACAGGGCGAGAGGCAGCCCCAGCATTTT
TRBJ2-5,.,.,TRBV2,CASSDAGGGETQYF,TGTGCCAGCAGTGACGCAGGGGGAGGAGAGACCCAGTACTTC
TRBJ2-1,.,.,TRBV5-1,CASSKNIGEPYNEQFF,TGCGCCAGCAGTAAAAATATAGGGGAACCCTACAATGAGCAGTTCTTC
TRBJ2-1,TRBD2,few,TRBV7-8,CASSLKAGGGEQFF,TGTGCCAGCAGCTTAAAAGCGGGAGGGGGCGAGCAGTTCTTC
TRBJ2-1,.,.,TRBV28,CASSFRDNEQFF,TGTGCCAGCAGTTTTCGGGACAATGAGCAGTTCTTC
TRBJ2-1,TRBD1,.,TRBV14,CASRRTGGLWNNEQFF,TGTGCCAGCAGACGGACAGGGGGCCTGTGGAACAATGAGCAGTTCTTC
TRBJ2-2,TRBD1,.,TRBV9,CASSVTGGTGELFF,TGTGCCAGCAGCGTTACAGGGGGCACCGGGGAGCTGTTTTTT
TRBJ2-1,TRBD1,few,TRBV5-4,CASSSGQGNEQFF,TGTGCCAGCAGCTCTGGACAGGGCAATGAGCAGTTCTTC
TRBJ2-7,TRBD2,few,TRBV28,CASSSLAGGSYEQYF,TGTGCCAGCAGTTCACTAGCGGGTGGCTCCTACGAGCAGTACTTC
TRBJ2-7,TRBD2,few,TRBV23-1,CASFAGGDSSYEQYF,TGCGCCAGCTTCGCGGGGGGGGACAGCTCCTACGAGCAGTACTTC
TRBJ1-2,.,few,TRBV28,CASSSVNYGYTF,TGTGCCAGCAGTTCAGTTAACTATGGCTACACCTTC
TRBJ2-7,.,.,TRBV11-2,CASSLELSYEQYF,TGTGCCAGCAGCTTAGAACTATCCTACGAGCAGTACTTC
TRBJ1-2,TRBD1,few,TRBV5-1,CASSRTRDRTYGYTF,TGCGCCAGCAGCCGTACAAGGGACAGGACCTATGGCTACACCTTC
TRBJ2-7,TRBD2,.,TRBV7-9,CASSPDLGRAPSSYEQYF,TGTGCCAGCAGCCCGGATCTAGGGAGGGCCCCCAGCTCCTACGAGCAGTACTTC
TRBJ2-1,.,.,TRBV5-6,CASSWGGRRNNEQFF,TGTGCCAGCAGCTGGGGGGGCAGGAGAAACAATGAGCAGTTCTTC